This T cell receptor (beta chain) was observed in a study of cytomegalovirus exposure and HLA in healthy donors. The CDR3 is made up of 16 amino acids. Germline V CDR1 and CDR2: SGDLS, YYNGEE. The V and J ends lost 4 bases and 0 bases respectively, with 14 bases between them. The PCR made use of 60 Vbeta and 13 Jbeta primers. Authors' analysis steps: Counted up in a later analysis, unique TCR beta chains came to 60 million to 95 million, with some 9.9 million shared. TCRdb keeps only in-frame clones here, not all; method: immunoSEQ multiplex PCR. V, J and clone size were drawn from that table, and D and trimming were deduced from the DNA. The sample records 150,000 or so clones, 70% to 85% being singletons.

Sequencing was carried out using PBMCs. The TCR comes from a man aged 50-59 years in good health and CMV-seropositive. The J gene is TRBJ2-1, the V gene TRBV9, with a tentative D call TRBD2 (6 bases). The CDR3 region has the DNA TGTGCCAGCAGCCTTCCGCGGGGAAGCTCCTACAATGAGCAGTTCTTC. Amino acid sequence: CASSLPRGSSYNEQFF. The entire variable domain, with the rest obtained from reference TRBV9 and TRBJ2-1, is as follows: DSGVTQTPKHLITATGQRVTLRCSPRSGDLSVYWYQQSLDQGLQFLIQYYNGEERAKGNILERFSAQQFPDLHSELNLSSLELGDSALYFCASSLPRGSSYNEQFFGPGTRLTVL.